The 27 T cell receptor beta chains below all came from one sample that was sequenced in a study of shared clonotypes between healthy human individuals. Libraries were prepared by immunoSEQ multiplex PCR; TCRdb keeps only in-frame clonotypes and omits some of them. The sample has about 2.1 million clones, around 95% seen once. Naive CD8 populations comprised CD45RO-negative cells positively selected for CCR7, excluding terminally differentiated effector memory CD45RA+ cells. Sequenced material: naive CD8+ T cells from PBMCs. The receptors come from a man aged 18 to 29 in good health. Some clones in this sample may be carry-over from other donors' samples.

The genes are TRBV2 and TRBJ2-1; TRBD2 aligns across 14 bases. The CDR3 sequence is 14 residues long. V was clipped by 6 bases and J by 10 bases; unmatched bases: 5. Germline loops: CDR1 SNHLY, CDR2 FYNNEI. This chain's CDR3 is CASRTSGREGEQFF. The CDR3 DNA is TGTGCCAGCAGGACTAGCGGGAGGGAAGGGGAGCAGTTCTTC.

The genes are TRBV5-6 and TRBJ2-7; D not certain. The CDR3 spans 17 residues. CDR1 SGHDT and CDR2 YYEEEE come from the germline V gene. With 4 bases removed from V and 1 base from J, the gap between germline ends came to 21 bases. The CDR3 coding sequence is TGTGCCAGCAGCACCGCGGATTACGGACGGATATCCTACGAGCAGTACTTC. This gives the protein CASSTADYGRISYEQYF.

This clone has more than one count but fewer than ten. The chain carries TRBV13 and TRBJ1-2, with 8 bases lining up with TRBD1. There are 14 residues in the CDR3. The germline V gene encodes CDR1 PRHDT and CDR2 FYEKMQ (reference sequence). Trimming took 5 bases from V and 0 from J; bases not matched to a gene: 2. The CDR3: CASSPGQANYGYTF. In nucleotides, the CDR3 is TGTGCCAGCAGCCCGGGACAGGCTAACTATGGCTACACCTTC.

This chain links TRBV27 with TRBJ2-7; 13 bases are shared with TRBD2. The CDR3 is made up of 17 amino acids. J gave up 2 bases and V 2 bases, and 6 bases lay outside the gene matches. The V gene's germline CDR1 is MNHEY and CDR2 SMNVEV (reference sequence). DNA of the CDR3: TGTGCCAGCAGTTTACCCGGGACTAGCGGGACCCCCTACGAGCAGTACTTC. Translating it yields CASSLPGTSGTPYEQYF.

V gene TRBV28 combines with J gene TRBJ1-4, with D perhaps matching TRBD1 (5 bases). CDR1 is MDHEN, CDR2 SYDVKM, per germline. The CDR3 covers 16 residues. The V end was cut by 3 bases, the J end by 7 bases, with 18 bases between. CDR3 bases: TGTGCCAGCAGTTTTCCCGGGACGGACGGGGGTGAAAAACTGTTTTTT. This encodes CASSFPGTDGGEKLFF.

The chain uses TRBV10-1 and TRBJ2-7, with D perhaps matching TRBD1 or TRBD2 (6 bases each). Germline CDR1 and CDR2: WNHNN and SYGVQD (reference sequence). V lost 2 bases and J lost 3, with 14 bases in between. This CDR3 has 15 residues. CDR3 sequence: CASSERGVGVYEQYF. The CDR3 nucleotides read TGCGCCAGCAGTGAGAGGGGGGTCGGAGTCTACGAGCAGTACTTC.

This CDR3 reads CASSLWAGGSTDTQYF. The DNA for the CDR3 is TGTGCCAGCAGCCTCTGGGCGGGAGGGAGCACAGATACGCAGTATTTT. The rearrangement joins TRBV27 to TRBJ2-3; 9 bases are a match to TRBD2. CDR1 MNHEY and CDR2 SMNVEV come from the germline V gene (reference sequence). The CDR3 consists of 16 residues. V dropped 6 bases and J dropped 0; count of bases not matched to a gene: 7.

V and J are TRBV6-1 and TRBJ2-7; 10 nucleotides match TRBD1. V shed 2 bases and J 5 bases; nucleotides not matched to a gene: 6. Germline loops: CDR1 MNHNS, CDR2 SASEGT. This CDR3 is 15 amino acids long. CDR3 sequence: CASSELVGTGDEQYF. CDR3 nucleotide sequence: TGTGCCAGCAGTGAATTGGTTGGGACAGGGGACGAGCAGTACTTC.

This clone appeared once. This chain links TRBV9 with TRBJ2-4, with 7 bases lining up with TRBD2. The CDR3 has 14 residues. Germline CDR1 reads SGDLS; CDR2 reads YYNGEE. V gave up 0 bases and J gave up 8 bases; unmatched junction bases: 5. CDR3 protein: CASSVGWEGHIQYF. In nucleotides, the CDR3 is TGTGCCAGCAGCGTAGGGTGGGAGGGGCACATTCAGTACTTC.

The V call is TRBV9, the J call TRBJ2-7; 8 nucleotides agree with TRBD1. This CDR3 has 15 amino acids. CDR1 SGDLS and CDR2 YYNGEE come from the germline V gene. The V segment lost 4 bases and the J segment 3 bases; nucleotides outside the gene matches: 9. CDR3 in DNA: TGTGCCAGCAGCCCCCGACAGGGGCCGGACTACGAGCAGTACTTC. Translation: CASSPRQGPDYEQYF.

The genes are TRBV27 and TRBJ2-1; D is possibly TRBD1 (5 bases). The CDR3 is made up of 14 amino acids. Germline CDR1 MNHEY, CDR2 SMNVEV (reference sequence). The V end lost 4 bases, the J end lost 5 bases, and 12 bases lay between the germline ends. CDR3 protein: CASSSPDTNNEQFF. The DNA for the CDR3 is TGTGCCAGCAGTTCCCCGGACACAAACAATGAGCAGTTCTTC.

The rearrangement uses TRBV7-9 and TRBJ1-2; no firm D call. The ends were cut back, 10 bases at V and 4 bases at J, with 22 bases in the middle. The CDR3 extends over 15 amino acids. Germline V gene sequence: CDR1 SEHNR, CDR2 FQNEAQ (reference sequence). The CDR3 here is CATGSRQATLYGYTF. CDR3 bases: TGTGCCACTGGGAGCAGGCAGGCGACGCTCTATGGCTACACCTTC.

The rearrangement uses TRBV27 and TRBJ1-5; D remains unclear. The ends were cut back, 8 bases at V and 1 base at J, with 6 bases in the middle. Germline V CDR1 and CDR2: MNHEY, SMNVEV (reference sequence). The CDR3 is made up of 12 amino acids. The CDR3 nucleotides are TGTGCCAGCCGGACGAGCAATCAGCCCCAGCATTTT. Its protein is CASRTSNQPQHF.

The CDR3 bases are TGTGCCAGCAGCGTAGGTACTGAAAGGGGCTCCTACGAGCAGTACTTC. This encodes CASSVGTERGSYEQYF. The chain is built from TRBV9 and TRBJ2-7; maybe TRBD1 (5 bases). V was shortened by 0 bases and J by 0 bases, with 13 bases between the two germline ends. The CDR3 has 16 amino acids. Germline lookup yields CDR1 SGDLS and CDR2 YYNGEE.

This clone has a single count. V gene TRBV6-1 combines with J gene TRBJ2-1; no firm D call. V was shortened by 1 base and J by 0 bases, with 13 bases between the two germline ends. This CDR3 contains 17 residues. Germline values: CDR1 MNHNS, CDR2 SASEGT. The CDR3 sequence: CASSEELGKSSYNEQFF. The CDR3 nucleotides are TGTGCCAGCAGTGAAGAGCTGGGCAAGAGCTCCTACAATGAGCAGTTCTTC.

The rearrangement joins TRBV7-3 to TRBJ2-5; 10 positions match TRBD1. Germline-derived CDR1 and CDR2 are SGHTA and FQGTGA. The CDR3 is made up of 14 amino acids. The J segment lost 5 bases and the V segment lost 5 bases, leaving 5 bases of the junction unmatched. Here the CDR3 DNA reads TGTGCCAGCAGCCCGTTGGGACAGGGGGAGACCCAGTACTTC. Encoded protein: CASSPLGQGETQYF. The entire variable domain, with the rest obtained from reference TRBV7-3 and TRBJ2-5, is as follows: GAGVSQTPSNKVTEKGKYVELRCDPISGHTALYWYRQSLGQGPEFLIYFQGTGAADDSGLPNDRFFAVRPEGSVSTLKIQRTERGDSAVYLCASSPLGQGETQYFGPGTRLLVL.

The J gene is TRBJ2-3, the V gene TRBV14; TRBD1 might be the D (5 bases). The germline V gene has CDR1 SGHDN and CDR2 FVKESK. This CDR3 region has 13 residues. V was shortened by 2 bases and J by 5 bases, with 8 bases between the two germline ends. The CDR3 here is CASSQTRGDTQYF. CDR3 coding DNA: TGTGCCAGCAGCCAAACAAGGGGAGATACGCAGTATTTT.

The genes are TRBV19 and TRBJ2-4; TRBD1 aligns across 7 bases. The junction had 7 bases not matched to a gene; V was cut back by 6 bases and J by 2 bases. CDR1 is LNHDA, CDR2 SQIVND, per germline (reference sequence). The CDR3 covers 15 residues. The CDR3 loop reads CASSPLRGPKNIQYF. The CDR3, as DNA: TGTGCCAGTAGCCCCCTGAGGGGGCCCAAAAACATTCAGTACTTC.

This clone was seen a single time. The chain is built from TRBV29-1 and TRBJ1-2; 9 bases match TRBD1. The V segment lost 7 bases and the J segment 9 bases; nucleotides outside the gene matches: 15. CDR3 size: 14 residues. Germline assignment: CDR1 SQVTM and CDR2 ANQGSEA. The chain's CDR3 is CSAYTGTGIGRYTF. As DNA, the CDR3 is TGCAGCGCTTATACCGGGACAGGGATCGGGCGCTACACCTTC.

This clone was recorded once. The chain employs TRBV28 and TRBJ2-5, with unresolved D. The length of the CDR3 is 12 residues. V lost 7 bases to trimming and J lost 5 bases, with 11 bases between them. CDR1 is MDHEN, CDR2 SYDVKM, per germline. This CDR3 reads CASIGSVETQYF. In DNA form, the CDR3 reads TGTGCCAGCATAGGTTCAGTCGAGACCCAGTACTTC.

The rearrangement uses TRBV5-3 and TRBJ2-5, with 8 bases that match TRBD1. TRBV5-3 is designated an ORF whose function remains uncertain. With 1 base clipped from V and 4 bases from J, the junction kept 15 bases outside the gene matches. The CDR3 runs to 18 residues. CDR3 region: CARSLPCSLQGAVETQYF. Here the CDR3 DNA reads TGTGCCAGAAGCTTGCCGTGTTCTCTGCAGGGGGCTGTAGAGACCCAGTACTTC.

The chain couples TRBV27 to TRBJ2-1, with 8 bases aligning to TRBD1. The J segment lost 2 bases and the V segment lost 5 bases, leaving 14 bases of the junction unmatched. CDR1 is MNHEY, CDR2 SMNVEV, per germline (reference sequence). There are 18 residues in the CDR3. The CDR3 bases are TGTGCCAGCAGTCTTGATCCGGGACAGGAGATTGCCTACAATGAGCAGTTCTTC. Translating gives CASSLDPGQEIAYNEQFF.

CDR3 loop: CASSYGTGLYTEAFF. CDR3 sequence (DNA): TGTGCCAGCAGTTACGGGACAGGGTTATACACTGAAGCTTTCTTT. V usage is TRBV27 and J usage is TRBJ1-1; 9 bases fit TRBD1. The CDR3 extends over 15 amino acids. After removal of 4 bases from V and 3 bases from J, the junction contained 6 bases not matched to a gene. Germline CDR1 and CDR2: MNHEY and SMNVEV (reference sequence).

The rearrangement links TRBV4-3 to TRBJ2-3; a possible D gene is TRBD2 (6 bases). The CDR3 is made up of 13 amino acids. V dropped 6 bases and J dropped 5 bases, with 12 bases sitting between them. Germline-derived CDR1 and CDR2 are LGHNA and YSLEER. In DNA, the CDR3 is TGCGCCAGCAGTCGGTCCGGGGGAGATACGCAGTATTTT. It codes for CASSRSGGDTQYF.

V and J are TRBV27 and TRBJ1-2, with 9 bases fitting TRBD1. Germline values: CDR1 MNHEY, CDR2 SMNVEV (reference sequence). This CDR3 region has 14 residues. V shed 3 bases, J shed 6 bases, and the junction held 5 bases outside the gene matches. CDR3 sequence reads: CASSFLGTGNGYTF. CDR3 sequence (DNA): TGTGCCAGCAGTTTCCTCGGGACAGGGAATGGCTACACCTTC.

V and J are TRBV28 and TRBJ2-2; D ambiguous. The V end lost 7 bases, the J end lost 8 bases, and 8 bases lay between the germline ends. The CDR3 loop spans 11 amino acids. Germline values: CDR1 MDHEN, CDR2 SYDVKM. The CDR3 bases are TGTGCCAGCACCCCCCGGGGGGAGCTGTTTTTT. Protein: CASTPRGELFF. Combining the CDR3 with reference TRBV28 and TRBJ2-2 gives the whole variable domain DVKVTQSSRYLVKRTGEKVFLECVQDMDHENMFWYRQDPGLGLRLIYFSYDVKMKEKGDIPEGYSVSREKKERFSLILESASTNQTSMYLCASTPRGELFFGEGSRLTVL.

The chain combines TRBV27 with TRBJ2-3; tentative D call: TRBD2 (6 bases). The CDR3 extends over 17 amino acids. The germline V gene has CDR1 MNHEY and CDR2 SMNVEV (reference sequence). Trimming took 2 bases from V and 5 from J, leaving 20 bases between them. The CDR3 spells CASSLISRRVEGDTQYF. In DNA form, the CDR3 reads TGTGCCAGCAGTTTAATCAGCCGGAGGGTTGAAGGAGATACGCAGTATTTT.